This T cell receptor (beta chain) was documented in a study of T cell changes during pregnancy in multiple sclerosis. The CDR3 is made up of 14 amino acids. The V gene lost 5 bases and the J gene lost 2 bases, with 11 bases spanning the gap. From germline, CDR1 is MNHEY and CDR2 SVGAGI. Clones were read by immunoSEQ multiplex PCR, and TCRdb kept only the in-frame ones, dropping some. The sample contains tens of thousands of clones, roughly nine tenths of which appear only once. The clonotype comes from a female donor with multiple sclerosis, enrolled in a pregnancy study. This specimen was CD8+ T cells from peripheral blood mononuclear cells, taken before pregnancy. The genes are TRBV6-5 and TRBJ2-3, with a weak D call TRBD1 (6 bases). The CDR3 sequence: CASSGTLPTDTQYF. The CDR3 nucleotides read TGTGCCAGCAGTGGGACACTACCCACAGATACGCAGTATTTT.